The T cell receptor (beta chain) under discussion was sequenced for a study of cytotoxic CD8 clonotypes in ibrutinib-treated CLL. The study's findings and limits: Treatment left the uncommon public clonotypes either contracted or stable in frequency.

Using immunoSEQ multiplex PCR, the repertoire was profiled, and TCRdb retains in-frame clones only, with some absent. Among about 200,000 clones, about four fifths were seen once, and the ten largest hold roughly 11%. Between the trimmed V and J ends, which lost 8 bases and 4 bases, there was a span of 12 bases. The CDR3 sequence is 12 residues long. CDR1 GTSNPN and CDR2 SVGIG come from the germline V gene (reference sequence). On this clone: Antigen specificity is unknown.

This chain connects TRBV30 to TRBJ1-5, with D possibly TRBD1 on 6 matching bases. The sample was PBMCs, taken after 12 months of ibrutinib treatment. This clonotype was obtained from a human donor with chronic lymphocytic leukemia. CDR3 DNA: TGTGCCCTAGGGGGGGGAAATCAGCCCCAGCATTTT. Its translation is CALGGGNQPQHF.